The rows below give T cell receptor beta chains drawn from one sample of a study of T cell repertoires in cytomegalovirus infection. One entry per CDR3 protein, called by TCRdb with MiXCR from the reads. The sample includes some 390,000 distinct CDR3 sequences, around 18% seen only once; the top ten take less than 9.5%. Material: PBMCs. Source of these receptors: a human donor in good health (CMV status not recorded). Some clones in this sample may be carry-over from other donors' samples. The CDR3 runs from the conserved cysteine through the conserved F or W. D genes are given only for firm matches. Some rows have no size entry. The others give once, few or many, or a class for an expanded clone.

TRBJ2-4 - TRBV28 - TGTGCCAGCAGCAAACGGGACACCCAGATTCAGTACTTC CASSKRDTQIQYF
TRBJ2-7 few TRBV5-4 TRBD1 TGTGCCAGCAGCTTGCCCGGGACAGGACTCTCGGAGCAGTACTTC CASSLPGTGLSEQYF
TRBJ2-1 - TRBV20-1 - TGCAGTGCTTTTGACAGGAGGAGGACCTACAATGAGCAGTTCTTC CSAFDRRRTYNEQFF
TRBJ1-6 many TRBV10-3 TRBD1 TGTGCCAGCGCCGGGACAGGGGATTATTCACCCCTCCACTTT CASAGTGDYSPLHF
TRBJ1-2 - TRBV20-1 TRBD1 TGCAGTGCTAGCAAGGACAGGCGCCTTAACTATGGCTACACCTTC CSASKDRRLNYGYTF
TRBJ1-4 few TRBV12-3/TRBV12-4 - TGTGCCAGCAGGACGGGACACTGGAATGAAAAACTGTTTTTT CASRTGHWNEKLFF
TRBJ2-5 many TRBV7-8 TRBD2 TGTGCCAGCAGCGGGGGGGACCAAGAGACCCAGTACTTC CASSGGDQETQYF
TRBJ1-5 - TRBV7-3 - TGTGCCAGCAGCGAAGACGGGCCCGGCAGACAGCCCCAGCATTTT CASSEDGPGRQPQHF
TRBJ2-1 - TRBV12-3/TRBV12-4 - TGTGCCAGCCGGGGTCGCACCTCCCCGGTGGCGGAGCAGTTCTTC CASRGRTSPVAEQFF
TRBJ2-5 many TRBV7-8 TRBD2 TGTGCCAGCACCCCTGTACTAGCGCGGCAAGAGACCCAGTACTTC CASTPVLARQETQYF
TRBJ2-4 many TRBV7-2 TRBD2 TGTGCCAGCGGGCGGGGAGGGTCCAAAAACATTCAGTACTTC CASGRGGSKNIQYF
TRBJ2-5 - TRBV2 - TGTGCCAGCAGTGATGATGGGCGAGAGACCCAGTACTTC CASSDDGRETQYF
TRBJ1-6 few TRBV18 - TGTGCCAGCTCCCCATCCGGACTCATAAATTCACCCCTCCACTTT CASSPSGLINSPLHF
TRBJ2-7 - TRBV20-1 - TGCAGTGCAACCGGGGGATTCAGCGAGCAGTACTTC CSATGGFSEQYF
TRBJ2-7 many TRBV12-3/TRBV12-4 - TGTGCCAGCAGTAACGCCCACGTCGGGGAGCAGTACTTC CASSNAHVGEQYF
TRBJ2-7 many TRBV7-2 TRBD2 TGTGCCAGCAGCTTTTTGGGGGGGTATCAGCGAGAGCAGTACTTC CASSFLGGYQREQYF
TRBJ2-1 many TRBV11-3 - TGTGCCAGCAGCTTAGACTACCCGGACCCTGAGCAGTTCTTC CASSLDYPDPEQFF
TRBJ1-2 - TRBV12-5 - TGTGCTAGTGGTTTGTGGGGTCGAGCCGGGCAACCTAAGAAGGATGGCTACACCTTC CASGLWGRAGQPKKDGYTF
TRBJ2-5 many TRBV7-9 - TGTGCCAGCAGCACTCGGGGAACTCCAGGGGAGACCCAGTACTTC CASSTRGTPGETQYF
TRBJ1-1 many TRBV7-9 - TGTGCCAGCAGGTCAGAGGGACTTCGGACTGAAGCTTTCTTT CASRSEGLRTEAFF
TRBJ2-5 few TRBV4-1 TRBD2 TGCGCCAGCAGCCAAGGCAGCGGGGGGCAAGAGACCCAGTACTTC CASSQGSGGQETQYF
TRBJ1-1 - TRBV20-1 - TGCAGTGCTAGAGATCGGATCCTCATGAACACTGAAGCTTTCTTT CSARDRILMNTEAFF
TRBJ2-4 many TRBV6-5 TRBD2 TGTGCCAGCAGTTCCCCGACTAGCGGGAGTTACATTCAGTACTTC CASSSPTSGSYIQYF
TRBJ2-1 few TRBV5-1 - TGCGCCAGCAGCACGTCCGGGACGCCCATCCCATGGGAGCAGTTCTTC CASSTSGTPIPWEQFF
TRBJ1-2 many TRBV12-3/TRBV12-4 TRBD1 TGTGCCAGCAGTCAGGACAGGGGGCAGTACTTTAACTATGGCTACACCTTC CASSQDRGQYFNYGYTF
TRBJ2-3 many TRBV7-8 - TGTGCCAGCAGCTTAGTGCTCCTGGAAAAGGTGGCAGATACGCAGTATTTT CASSLVLLEKVADTQYF
TRBJ1-4 - TRBV7-9 - TGTGCCAGCAGCTTATTGGATGAAAAACTGTTTTTT CASSLLDEKLFF
TRBJ2-1 few TRBV20-1 TRBD2 TGCAGTGCTAGAGAGGGACTAGAGCCCTACAATGAGCAGTTCTTC CSAREGLEPYNEQFF
TRBJ1-2 few TRBV6-2/TRBV6-3 TRBD1 TGTGCCAGCAGTGCCTCGGGACAGGAAAGCGGCTACACCTTC CASSASGQESGYTF
TRBJ2-1 few TRBV6-2/TRBV6-3 - TGTGCCAGCAGTTACCGGGACTTCTACAATGAGCAGTTCTTC CASSYRDFYNEQFF
TRBJ1-1 - TRBV29-1 - TGCAGCGTTGAAAGGCGGCTAAAGAACACTGAAGCTTTCTTT CSVERRLKNTEAFF
TRBJ1-1 many TRBV7-9 - TGTGCCAGCAGCTTAGTAGTGTGGGCCGGGGGCACTGAAGCTTTCTTT CASSLVVWAGGTEAFF
TRBJ2-7 - TRBV2 - TGTGCCAGCAGTGGGGGGGCGACCTACGAGCAGTACTTC CASSGGATYEQYF
TRBJ2-3 few TRBV18 - TGTGCCAGCTCACCGATCTCAATCAGCACAGATACGCAGTATTTT CASSPISISTDTQYF
TRBJ2-3 many TRBV4-2 - TGTGCCAGCAGCCCACTTCTTGGCCACCGGGCAGATACGCAGTATTTT CASSPLLGHRADTQYF
TRBJ1-1 many TRBV6-5 - TGTGCCAGCAGTTACTATGAGGACAGTCTTGGGTTCAACACTGAAGCTTTCTTT CASSYYEDSLGFNTEAFF
TRBJ2-1 many TRBV7-7 TRBD2 TGTGCCAGCAGCCATGGCGGGAGGGCCCTCAATGAGCAGTTCTTC CASSHGGRALNEQFF
TRBJ2-7 - TRBV23-1 - TGCGCCAGCAGTCAATCTCGGAGGGCGTGGGGTTCCTACGAGCAGTACTTC CASSQSRRAWGSYEQYF
TRBJ2-3 many TRBV7-9 TRBD2 TGTGCCAGCAGCCGAAGGACTAGCGGGGATACAGATACGCAGTATTTT CASSRRTSGDTDTQYF
TRBJ1-6 - TRBV6-5 - TGTGCCAGCAGTCGGGACATCTGGGGATCACCCCTCCACTTT CASSRDIWGSPLHF
TRBJ1-4 many TRBV6-1 TRBD1 TGTGCCAGCGGTAGGACAGGGAACTTGGCTAATGAAAAACTGTTTTTT CASGRTGNLANEKLFF
TRBJ2-1 few TRBV19 - TGTGCCAGTAGTACCTGGACTAAAAATGAGCAGTTCTTC CASSTWTKNEQFF
TRBJ2-1 many TRBV5-1 - TGCGCCAGCAGCTTGACCGGGACGGGGTACAATGAGCAGTTCTTC CASSLTGTGYNEQFF
TRBJ1-5 - TRBV2 - TGTGCCAGCGCCGGCGGGGGAGGAGGACAGCCCCAGCATTTT CASAGGGGGQPQHF
TRBJ1-1 - TRBV9 - TGTGCCAGCACCCAGGGGTCCCTGAACACTGAAGCTTTCTTT CASTQGSLNTEAFF
TRBJ2-3 few TRBV6-2/TRBV6-3 TRBD2 TGTGCCAGCAGGGACCCTGGGGGGGAAGGCACAGATACGCAGTATTTT CASRDPGGEGTDTQYF
TRBJ1-4 few TRBV2 - TGTGCCAGCAGTGAAACCCCTCCCGGAGGGACGGGGGCTAATGAAAAACTGTTTTTT CASSETPPGGTGANEKLFF
TRBJ2-1 few TRBV5-1 - TGCGCCAGCAGCTTAGCTATTAGTGGTAACTCCTACAATGAGCAGTTCTTC CASSLAISGNSYNEQFF